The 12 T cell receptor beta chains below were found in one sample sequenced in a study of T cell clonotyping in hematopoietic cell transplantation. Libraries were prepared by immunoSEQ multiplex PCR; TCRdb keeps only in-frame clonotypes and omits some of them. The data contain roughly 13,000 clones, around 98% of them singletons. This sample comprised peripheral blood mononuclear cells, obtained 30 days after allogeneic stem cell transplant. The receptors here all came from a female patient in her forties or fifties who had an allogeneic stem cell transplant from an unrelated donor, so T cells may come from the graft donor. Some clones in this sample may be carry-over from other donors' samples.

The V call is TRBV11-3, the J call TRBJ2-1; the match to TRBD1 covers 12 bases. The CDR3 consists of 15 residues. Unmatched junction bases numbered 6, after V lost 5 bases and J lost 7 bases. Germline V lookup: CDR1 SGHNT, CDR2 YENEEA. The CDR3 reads CASSARDRGPNEQFF. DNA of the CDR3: TGTGCCAGCAGCGCCCGGGACAGGGGGCCAAATGAGCAGTTCTTC.

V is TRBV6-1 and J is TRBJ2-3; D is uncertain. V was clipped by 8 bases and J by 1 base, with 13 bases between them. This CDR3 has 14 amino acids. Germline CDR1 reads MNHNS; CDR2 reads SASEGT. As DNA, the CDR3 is TGTGCCAGCTTGAGGTCTAGGGGCACAGATACGCAGTATTTT. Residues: CASLRSRGTDTQYF.

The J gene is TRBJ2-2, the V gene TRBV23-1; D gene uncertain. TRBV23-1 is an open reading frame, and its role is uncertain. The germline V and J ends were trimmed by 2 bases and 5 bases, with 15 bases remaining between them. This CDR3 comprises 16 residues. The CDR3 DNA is TGCGCCAGCAGTCAAGAGTGGGCCTGTGTGACCGGGGAGCTGTTTTTT. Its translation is CASSQEWACVTGELFF.

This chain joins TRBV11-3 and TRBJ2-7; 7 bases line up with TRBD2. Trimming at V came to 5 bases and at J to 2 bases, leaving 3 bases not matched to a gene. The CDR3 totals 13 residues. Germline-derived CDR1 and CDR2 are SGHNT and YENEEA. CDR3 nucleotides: TGTGCCAGCAGCCCTAGCGGTGCCTACGAGCAGTACTTC. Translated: CASSPSGAYEQYF.

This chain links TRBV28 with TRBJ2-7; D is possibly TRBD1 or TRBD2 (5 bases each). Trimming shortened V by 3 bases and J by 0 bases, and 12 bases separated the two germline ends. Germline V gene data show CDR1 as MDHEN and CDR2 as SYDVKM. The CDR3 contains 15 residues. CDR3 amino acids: CASSFRGGGSYEQYF. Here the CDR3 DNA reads TGTGCCAGCAGTTTCCGGGGCGGTGGCTCCTACGAGCAGTACTTC.

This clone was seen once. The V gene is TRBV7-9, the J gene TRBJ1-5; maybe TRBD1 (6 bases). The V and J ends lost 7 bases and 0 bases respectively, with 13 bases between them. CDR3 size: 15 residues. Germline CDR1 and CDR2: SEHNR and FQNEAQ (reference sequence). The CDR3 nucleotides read TGTGCCAGCACCTTCTCGGACAGTAGCAATCAGCCCCAGCATTTT. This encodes CASTFSDSSNQPQHF.

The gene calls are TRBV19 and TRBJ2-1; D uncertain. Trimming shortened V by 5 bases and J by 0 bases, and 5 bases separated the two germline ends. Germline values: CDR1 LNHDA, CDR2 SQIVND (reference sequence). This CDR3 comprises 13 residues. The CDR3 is CASSPVSYNEQFF. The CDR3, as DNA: TGTGCCAGTAGTCCGGTCTCCTACAATGAGCAGTTCTTC.

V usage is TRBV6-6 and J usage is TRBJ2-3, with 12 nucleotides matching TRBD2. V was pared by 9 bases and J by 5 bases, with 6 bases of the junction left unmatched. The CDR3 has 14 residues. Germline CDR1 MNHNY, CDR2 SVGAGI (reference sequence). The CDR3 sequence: CASTLAGGGDTQYF. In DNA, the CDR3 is TGTGCCAGTACACTAGCGGGAGGAGGAGATACGCAGTATTTT.

CDR3 coding DNA: TGTGCCAGCAGCTTAAGCAGCGGGGGGCACCCAAACAATGAGCAGTTCTTC. Translated, it gives CASSLSSGGHPNNEQFF. The genes are TRBV7-3 and TRBJ2-1; 9 bases are shared with TRBD2. The germline CDR1 and CDR2 sequences are SGHTA and FQGTGA. The V and J ends lost 1 base and 5 bases, in that order; junction bases with no gene match: 9. This CDR3 has 17 amino acids.

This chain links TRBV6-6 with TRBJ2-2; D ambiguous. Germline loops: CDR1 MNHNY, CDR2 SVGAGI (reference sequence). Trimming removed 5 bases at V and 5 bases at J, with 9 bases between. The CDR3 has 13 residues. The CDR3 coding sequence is TGTGCCAGCAGTCTCGGAGAGACCGGGGAGCTGTTTTTT. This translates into CASSLGETGELFF.

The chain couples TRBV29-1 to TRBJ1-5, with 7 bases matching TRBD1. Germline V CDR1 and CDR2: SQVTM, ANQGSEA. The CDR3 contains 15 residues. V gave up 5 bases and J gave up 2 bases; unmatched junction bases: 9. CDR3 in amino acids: CSVTIQGTGNQPQHF. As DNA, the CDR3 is TGCAGCGTTACCATACAGGGGACGGGCAATCAGCCCCAGCATTTT.

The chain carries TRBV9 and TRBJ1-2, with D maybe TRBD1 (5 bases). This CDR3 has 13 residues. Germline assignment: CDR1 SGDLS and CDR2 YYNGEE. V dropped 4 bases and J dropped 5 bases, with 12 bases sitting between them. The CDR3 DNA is TGTGCCAGCAGCCCTGGGGGATTGTATGGCTACACCTTC. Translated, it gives CASSPGGLYGYTF.